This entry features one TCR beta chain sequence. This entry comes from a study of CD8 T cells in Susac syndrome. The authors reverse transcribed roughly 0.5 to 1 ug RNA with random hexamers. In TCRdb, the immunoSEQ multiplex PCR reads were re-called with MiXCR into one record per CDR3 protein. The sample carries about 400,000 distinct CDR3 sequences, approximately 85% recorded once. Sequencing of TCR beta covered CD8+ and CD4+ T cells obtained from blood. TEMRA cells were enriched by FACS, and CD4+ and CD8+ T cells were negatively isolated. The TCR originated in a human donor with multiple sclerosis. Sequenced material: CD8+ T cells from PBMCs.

The CDR3 is CASTIYRTGADTQYF. CDR3 DNA: TGTGCCAGCACTATTTATCGGACAGGAGCAGATACGCAGTATTTT. The J gene is TRBJ2-3, the V gene TRBV28, with 7 bases identical to TRBD1. The germline gives CDR1 MDHEN, CDR2 SYDVKM. V shed 7 bases and J 4 bases; nucleotides not matched to a gene: 11. The CDR3 runs 15 residues.